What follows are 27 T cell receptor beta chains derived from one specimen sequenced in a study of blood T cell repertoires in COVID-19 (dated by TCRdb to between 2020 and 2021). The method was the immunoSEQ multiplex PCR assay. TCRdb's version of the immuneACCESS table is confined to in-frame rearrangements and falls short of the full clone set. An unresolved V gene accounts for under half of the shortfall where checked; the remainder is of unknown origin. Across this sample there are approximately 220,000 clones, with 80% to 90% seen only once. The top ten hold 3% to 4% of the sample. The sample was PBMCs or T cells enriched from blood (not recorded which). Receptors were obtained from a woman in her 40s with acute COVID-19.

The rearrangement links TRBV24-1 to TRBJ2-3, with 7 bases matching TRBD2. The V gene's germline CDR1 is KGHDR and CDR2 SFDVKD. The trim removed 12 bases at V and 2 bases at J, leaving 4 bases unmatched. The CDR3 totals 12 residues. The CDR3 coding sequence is TGTGCCTCGGGAGGCGTCACAGATACGCAGTATTTT. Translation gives CASGGVTDTQYF.

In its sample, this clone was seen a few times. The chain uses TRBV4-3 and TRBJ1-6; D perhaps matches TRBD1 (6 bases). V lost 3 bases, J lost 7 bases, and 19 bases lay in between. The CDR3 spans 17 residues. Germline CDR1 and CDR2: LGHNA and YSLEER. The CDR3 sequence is CASSQWVKQGGNSPLHF. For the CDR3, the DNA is TGCGCCAGCAGCCAGTGGGTGAAACAGGGCGGGAATTCACCCCTCCACTTT.

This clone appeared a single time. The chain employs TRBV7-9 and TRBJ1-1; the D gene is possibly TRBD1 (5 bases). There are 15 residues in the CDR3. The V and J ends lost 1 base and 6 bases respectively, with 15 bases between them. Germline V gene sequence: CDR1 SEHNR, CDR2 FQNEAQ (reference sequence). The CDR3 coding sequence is TGTGCCAGCAGCTTAGTGGTAGGGGTAGGGGCTGAAGCTTTCTTT. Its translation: CASSLVVGVGAEAFF.

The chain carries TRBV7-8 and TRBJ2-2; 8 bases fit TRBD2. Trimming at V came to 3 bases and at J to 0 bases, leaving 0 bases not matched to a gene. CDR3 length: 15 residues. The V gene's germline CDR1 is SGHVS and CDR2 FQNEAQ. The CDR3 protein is CASSFSGANTGELFF. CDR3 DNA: TGTGCCAGCAGCTTTAGCGGGGCGAACACCGGGGAGCTGTTTTTT.

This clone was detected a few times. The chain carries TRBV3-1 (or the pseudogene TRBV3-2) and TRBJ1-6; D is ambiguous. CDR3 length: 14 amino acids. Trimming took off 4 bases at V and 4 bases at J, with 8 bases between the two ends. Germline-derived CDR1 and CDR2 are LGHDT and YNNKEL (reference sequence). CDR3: CASSLTPYNSPLHF. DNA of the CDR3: TGTGCCAGCAGCCTGACACCTTATAATTCACCCCTCCACTTT.

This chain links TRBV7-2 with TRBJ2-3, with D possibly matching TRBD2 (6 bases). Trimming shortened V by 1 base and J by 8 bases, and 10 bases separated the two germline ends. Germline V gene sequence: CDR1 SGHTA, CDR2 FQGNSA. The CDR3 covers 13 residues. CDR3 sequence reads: CASSLGGAGTQYF. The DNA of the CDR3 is TGTGCCAGCAGCTTAGGGGGAGCGGGTACGCAGTATTTT. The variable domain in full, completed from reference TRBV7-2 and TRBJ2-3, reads GAGVSQSPSNKVTEKGKDVELRCDPISGHTALYWYRQSLGQGLEFLIYFQGNSAPDKSGLPSDRFSAERTGGSVSTLTIQRTQQEDSAVYLCASSLGGAGTQYFGPGTRLTVL.

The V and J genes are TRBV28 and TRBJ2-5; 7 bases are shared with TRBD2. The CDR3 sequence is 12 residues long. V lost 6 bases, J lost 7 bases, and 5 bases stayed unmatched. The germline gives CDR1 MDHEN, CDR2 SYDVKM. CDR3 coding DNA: TGTGCCAGCAGAAAGCGGGAATTGACCCAGTACTTC. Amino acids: CASRKRELTQYF.

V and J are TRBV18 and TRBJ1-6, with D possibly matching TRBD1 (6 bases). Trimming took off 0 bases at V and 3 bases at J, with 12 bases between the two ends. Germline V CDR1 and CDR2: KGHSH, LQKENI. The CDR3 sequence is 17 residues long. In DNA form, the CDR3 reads TGTGCCAGCTCACCACCGGGACAAGGCGGCTATAATTCACCCCTCCACTTT. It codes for CASSPPGQGGYNSPLHF.

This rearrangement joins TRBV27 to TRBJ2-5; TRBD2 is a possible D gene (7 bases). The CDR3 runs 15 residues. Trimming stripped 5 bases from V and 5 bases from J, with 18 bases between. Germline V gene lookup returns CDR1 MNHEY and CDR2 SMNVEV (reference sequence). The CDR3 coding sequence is TGTGCCAGCAGTCCAACCTCGGGGGGCGCGGAGACCCAGTACTTC. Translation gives CASSPTSGGAETQYF.

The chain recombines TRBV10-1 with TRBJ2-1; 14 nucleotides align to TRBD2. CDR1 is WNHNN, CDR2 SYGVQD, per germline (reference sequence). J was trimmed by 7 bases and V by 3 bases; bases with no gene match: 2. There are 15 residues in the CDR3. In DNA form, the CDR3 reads TGCGCCAGCAGTGAAGGGACTAGCGGGAGTAATGAGCAGTTCTTC. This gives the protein CASSEGTSGSNEQFF.

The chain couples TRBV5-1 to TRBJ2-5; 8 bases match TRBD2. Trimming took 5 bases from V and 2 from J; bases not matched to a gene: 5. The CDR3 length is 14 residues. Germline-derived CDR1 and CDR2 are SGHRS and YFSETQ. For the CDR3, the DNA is TGCGCCAGCAGTCTGGCTAGCGGGCAAGAGACCCAGTACTTC. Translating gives CASSLASGQETQYF.

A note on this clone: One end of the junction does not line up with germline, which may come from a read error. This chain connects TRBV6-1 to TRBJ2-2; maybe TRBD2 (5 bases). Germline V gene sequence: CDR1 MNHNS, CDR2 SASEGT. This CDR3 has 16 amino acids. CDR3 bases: TGTGCCAGCGGTGAGAGCTGGCTAGCAATGACCGGGGAGCTGTTTTTT. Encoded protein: CASGESWLAMTGELFF.

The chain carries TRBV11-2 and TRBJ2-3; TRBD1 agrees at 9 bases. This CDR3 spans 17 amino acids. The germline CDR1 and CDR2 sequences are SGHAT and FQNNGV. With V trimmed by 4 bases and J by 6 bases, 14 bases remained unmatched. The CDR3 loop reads CASSSPGQGWVRDTQYF. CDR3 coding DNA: TGTGCCAGCAGCTCGCCCGGACAGGGGTGGGTTAGGGATACGCAGTATTTT.

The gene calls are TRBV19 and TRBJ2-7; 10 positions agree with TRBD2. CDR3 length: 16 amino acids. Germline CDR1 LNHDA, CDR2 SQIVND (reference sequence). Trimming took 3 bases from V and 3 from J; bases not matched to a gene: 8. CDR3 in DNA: TGTGCCAGTAGTATCCGAGCGGGAGGGCCATTCTACGAGCAGTACTTC. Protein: CASSIRAGGPFYEQYF. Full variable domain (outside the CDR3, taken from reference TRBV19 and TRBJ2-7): DGGITQSPKYLFRKEGQNVTLSCEQNLNHDAMYWYRQDPGQGLRLIYYSQIVNDFQKGDIAEGYSVSREKKESFPLTVTSAQKNPTAFYLCASSIRAGGPFYEQYFGPGTRLTVT.

CDR3 loop: CASSRTGAPYNEQFF. The DNA for the CDR3 is TGTGCCAGCAGCCGAACAGGGGCTCCCTACAATGAGCAGTTCTTC. The gene calls are TRBV3-1 (or the pseudogene TRBV3-2) and TRBJ2-1, with 7 bases that match TRBD1. The CDR3 has 15 residues. V was clipped by 4 bases and J by 2 bases; unmatched bases: 5. Germline assignment: CDR1 LGHDT and CDR2 YNNKEL (reference sequence).

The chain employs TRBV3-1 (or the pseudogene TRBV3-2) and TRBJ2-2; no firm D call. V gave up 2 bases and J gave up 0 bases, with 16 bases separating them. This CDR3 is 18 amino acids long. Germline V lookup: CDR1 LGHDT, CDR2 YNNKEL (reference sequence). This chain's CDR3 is CASSQRSGGGPNTGELFF. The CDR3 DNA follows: TGTGCCAGCAGCCAAAGATCTGGTGGCGGTCCGAACACCGGGGAGCTGTTTTTT.

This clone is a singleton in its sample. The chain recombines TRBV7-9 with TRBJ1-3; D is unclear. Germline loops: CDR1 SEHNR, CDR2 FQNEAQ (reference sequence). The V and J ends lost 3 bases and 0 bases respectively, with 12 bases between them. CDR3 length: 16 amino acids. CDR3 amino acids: CASSFTEFYSGNTIYF. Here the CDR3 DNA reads TGTGCCAGCAGCTTTACAGAGTTTTACTCTGGAAACACCATATATTTT. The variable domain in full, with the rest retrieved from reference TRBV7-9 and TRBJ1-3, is DTGVSQNPRHKITKRGQNVTFRCDPISEHNRLYWYRQTLGQGPEFLTYFQNEAQLEKSRLLSDRFSAERPKGSFSTLEIQRTEQGDSAMYLCASSFTEFYSGNTIYFGEGSWLTVV.

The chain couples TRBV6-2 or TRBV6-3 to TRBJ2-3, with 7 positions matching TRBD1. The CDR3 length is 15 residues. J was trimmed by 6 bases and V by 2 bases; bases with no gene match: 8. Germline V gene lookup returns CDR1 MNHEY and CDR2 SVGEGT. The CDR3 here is CASSYKGAGLDTQYF. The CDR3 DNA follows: TGTGCCAGCAGTTACAAGGGGGCAGGGTTGGATACGCAGTATTTT.

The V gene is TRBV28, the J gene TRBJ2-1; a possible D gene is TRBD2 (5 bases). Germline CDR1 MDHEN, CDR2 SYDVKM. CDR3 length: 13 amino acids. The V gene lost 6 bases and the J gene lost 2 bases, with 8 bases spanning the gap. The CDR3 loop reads CASRAGTYNEQFF. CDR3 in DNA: TGTGCCAGCAGGGCCGGGACCTACAATGAGCAGTTCTTC.

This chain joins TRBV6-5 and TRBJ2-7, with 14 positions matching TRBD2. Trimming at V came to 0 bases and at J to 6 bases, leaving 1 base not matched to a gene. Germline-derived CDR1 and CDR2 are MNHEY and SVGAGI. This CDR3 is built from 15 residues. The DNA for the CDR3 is TGTGCCAGCAGTTACTCGGGACTAGCGGGAGTCGAGCAGTACTTC. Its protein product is CASSYSGLAGVEQYF.

The CDR3 coding sequence is TGTGCCAGCAGACCCACTAGCGGGAAAGGAGGAGAGACCCAGTACTTC. Translated: CASRPTSGKGGETQYF. The V and J genes are TRBV13 and TRBJ2-5; 10 bases fit TRBD2. The CDR3 sequence is 16 residues long. From germline, CDR1 is PRHDT and CDR2 FYEKMQ (reference sequence). V shed 6 bases, J shed 4 bases, and the junction held 11 bases outside the gene matches.

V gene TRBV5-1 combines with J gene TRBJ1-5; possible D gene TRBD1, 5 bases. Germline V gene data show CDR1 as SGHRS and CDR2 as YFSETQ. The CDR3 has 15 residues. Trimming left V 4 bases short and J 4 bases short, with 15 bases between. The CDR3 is CASSTQPDSNQPQHF. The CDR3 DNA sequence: TGCGCCAGCAGCACGCAACCCGACAGTAATCAGCCCCAGCATTTT.

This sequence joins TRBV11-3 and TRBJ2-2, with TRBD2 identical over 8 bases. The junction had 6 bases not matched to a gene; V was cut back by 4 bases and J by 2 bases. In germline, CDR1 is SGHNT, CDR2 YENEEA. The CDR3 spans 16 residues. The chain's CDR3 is CASSWIAGPNTGELFF. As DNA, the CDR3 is TGTGCCAGCAGCTGGATAGCGGGACCAAACACCGGGGAGCTGTTTTTT.

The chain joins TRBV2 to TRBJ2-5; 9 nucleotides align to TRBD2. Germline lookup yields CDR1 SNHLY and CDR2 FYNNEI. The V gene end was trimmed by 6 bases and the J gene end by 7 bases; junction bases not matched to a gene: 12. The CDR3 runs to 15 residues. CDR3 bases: TGTGCCAGCAGGGAACGTAGCGGGAGTGGTGGGACCCAGTACTTC. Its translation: CASRERSGSGGTQYF.

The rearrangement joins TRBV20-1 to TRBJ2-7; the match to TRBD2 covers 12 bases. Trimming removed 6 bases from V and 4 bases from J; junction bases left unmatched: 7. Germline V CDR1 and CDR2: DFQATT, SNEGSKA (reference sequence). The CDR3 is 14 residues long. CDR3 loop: CSASGLAGFYEQYF. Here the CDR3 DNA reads TGCAGTGCCAGTGGACTAGCGGGGTTTTACGAGCAGTACTTC.

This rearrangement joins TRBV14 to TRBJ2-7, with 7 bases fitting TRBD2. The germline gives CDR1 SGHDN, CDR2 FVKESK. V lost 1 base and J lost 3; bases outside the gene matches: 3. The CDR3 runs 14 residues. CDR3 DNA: TGTGCCAGCAGCCAAGGAGGGAGGGGCTACGAGCAGTACTTC. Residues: CASSQGGRGYEQYF.

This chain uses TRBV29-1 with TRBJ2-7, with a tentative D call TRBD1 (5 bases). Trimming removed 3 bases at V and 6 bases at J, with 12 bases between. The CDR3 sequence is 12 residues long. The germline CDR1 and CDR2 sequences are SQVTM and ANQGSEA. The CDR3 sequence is CSVDIRAGEQYF. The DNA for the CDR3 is TGCAGCGTTGATATCAGGGCAGGCGAGCAGTACTTC.